A selection of T cell receptor beta chains follows, all from one sample in a study of blood T cell repertoires in COVID-19. Libraries were prepared by immunoSEQ multiplex PCR; TCRdb keeps only in-frame clonotypes and omits some of them. In the table there are about 220,000 clones, about 90% of which are singletons. The sequencing input was PBMCs or T cells enriched from blood (not recorded which). The origin of the receptors is a woman in her fifties or sixties with acute COVID-19. Each CDR3 is given with its conserved first and last residue. D genes are given only for firm matches. Size values are once, few and many counts, or a class for expanded clones, and some rows have none.

cdr3_aa: CASSMGPMEYEQYF
cdr3_nt: TGTGCCAGCAGCATGGGCCCAATGGAATACGAGCAGTACTTC
d_call: -
v_call: TRBV11-1
clone_size: once
j_call: TRBJ2-7

cdr3_aa: CASSLLGSGSDNEQFF
cdr3_nt: TGTGCCAGTAGCCTCCTTGGTAGCGGGAGCGACAATGAGCAGTTCTTC
d_call: TRBD2
v_call: TRBV19
clone_size: -
j_call: TRBJ2-1

cdr3_aa: CASSLSGTILFSHNEQFF
cdr3_nt: TGTGCCAGCAGCTTGTCTGGGACTATCCTATTCTCGCACAATGAGCAGTTCTTC
d_call: TRBD2
v_call: TRBV7-2
clone_size: -
j_call: TRBJ2-1

cdr3_aa: CASSQEDRANEQFF
cdr3_nt: TGCGCCAGCAGCCAAGAGGACAGGGCCAATGAGCAGTTCTTC
d_call: TRBD1
v_call: TRBV4-1
clone_size: -
j_call: TRBJ2-1

cdr3_aa: CASSIMGQGSDEQYF
cdr3_nt: TGTGCCAGTAGTATAATGGGACAGGGGAGCGACGAGCAGTACTTC
d_call: TRBD1
v_call: TRBV19
clone_size: -
j_call: TRBJ2-7

cdr3_aa: CASSGQLNIQYF
cdr3_nt: TGTGCCAGCAGTGGGCAGTTAAACATTCAGTACTTC
d_call: -
v_call: TRBV27
clone_size: -
j_call: TRBJ2-4

cdr3_aa: CASSIGEGIYEQYF
cdr3_nt: TGTGCCAGTAGTATCGGGGAGGGCATCTACGAGCAGTACTTC
d_call: TRBD2
v_call: TRBV19
clone_size: -
j_call: TRBJ2-7

cdr3_aa: CASSLGQVGMWEKLFF
cdr3_nt: TGCGCCAGCAGCCTGGGACAGGTTGGGATGTGGGAAAAACTGTTTTTT
d_call: TRBD1
v_call: TRBV5-1
clone_size: -
j_call: TRBJ1-4

cdr3_aa: CASSPRTGRPQHF
cdr3_nt: TGTGCCAGCAGCCCCCGGACAGGTCGGCCCCAGCATTTT
d_call: TRBD1
v_call: TRBV7-9
clone_size: -
j_call: TRBJ1-5

cdr3_aa: CASSLTLDSGRATQYF
cdr3_nt: TGTGCCAGCAGCTTAACCCTAGATAGCGGGAGGGCTACGCAGTATTTT
d_call: TRBD2
v_call: TRBV7-2
clone_size: -
j_call: TRBJ2-3

cdr3_aa: CASSVLQGLGTEAFF
cdr3_nt: TGTGCCAGCAGCGTCTTACAGGGTTTGGGCACTGAAGCTTTCTTT
d_call: -
v_call: TRBV7-9
clone_size: -
j_call: TRBJ1-1

cdr3_aa: CASSPRPRGATQYF
cdr3_nt: TGTGCCAGCAGTCCCCGACCGCGGGGTGCGACCCAGTACTTC
d_call: -
v_call: TRBV28
clone_size: -
j_call: TRBJ2-5

cdr3_aa: CASSEVGRVSYGYTF
cdr3_nt: TGTGCCAGCAGTGAAGTCGGCAGGGTGTCCTATGGCTACACCTTC
d_call: -
v_call: TRBV2
clone_size: -
j_call: TRBJ1-2

cdr3_aa: CASSFGSGRGEQFF
cdr3_nt: TGTGCCAGCAGCTTTGGTAGCGGGAGGGGGGAGCAGTTCTTC
d_call: TRBD2
v_call: TRBV7-2
clone_size: once
j_call: TRBJ2-1

cdr3_aa: CASSLNLAGGETQYF
cdr3_nt: TGTGCCAGCAGCTTAAACTTAGCGGGAGGGGAGACCCAGTACTTC
d_call: TRBD2
v_call: TRBV7-7
clone_size: -
j_call: TRBJ2-5

cdr3_aa: CASSPAIHSGDEQFF
cdr3_nt: TGTGCCAGCAGCCCTGCCATCCACAGTGGCGATGAGCAGTTCTTC
d_call: -
v_call: TRBV7-3
clone_size: -
j_call: TRBJ2-1

cdr3_aa: CSAYADYEQYF
cdr3_nt: TGCAGTGCTTACGCGGATTACGAGCAGTACTTC
d_call: -
v_call: TRBV20-1
clone_size: many
j_call: TRBJ2-7

cdr3_aa: CASGLIIQGWTGNTIYF
cdr3_nt: TGTGCTAGTGGTTTGATTATCCAGGGGTGGACTGGAAACACCATATATTTT
d_call: -
v_call: TRBV12-5
clone_size: few
j_call: TRBJ1-3

cdr3_aa: CAWTRDRVGNTIYF
cdr3_nt: TGTGCCTGGACGAGAGACAGGGTTGGGAACACCATATATTTT
d_call: TRBD1
v_call: TRBV30
clone_size: -
j_call: TRBJ1-3

cdr3_aa: CASRRDRGSGNTIYF
cdr3_nt: TGTGCCAGCAGAAGAGACAGGGGCTCTGGAAACACCATATATTTT
d_call: TRBD1
v_call: TRBV6-5
clone_size: -
j_call: TRBJ1-3